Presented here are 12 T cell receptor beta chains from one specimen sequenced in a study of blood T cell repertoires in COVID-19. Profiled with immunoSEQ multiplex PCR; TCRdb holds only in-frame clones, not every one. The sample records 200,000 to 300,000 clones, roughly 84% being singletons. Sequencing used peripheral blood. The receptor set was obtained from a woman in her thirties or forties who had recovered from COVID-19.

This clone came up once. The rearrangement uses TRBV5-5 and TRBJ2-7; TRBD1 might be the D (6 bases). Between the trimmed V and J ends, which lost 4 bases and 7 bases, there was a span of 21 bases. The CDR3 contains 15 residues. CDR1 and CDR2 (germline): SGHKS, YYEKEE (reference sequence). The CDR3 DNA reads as TGTGCCAGCAGCCCTCCCGGTCAGGGGTCGAGGGAGCAGTACTTC. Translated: CASSPPGQGSREQYF. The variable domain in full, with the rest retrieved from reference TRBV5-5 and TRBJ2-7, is DAGVTQSPTHLIKTRGQQVTLRCSPISGHKSVSWYQQVLGQGPQFIFQYYEKEERGRGNFPDRFSARQFPNYSSELNVNALLLGDSALYLCASSPPGQGSREQYFGPGTRLTVT.

As DNA, the CDR3 is TGTGCCAGCAGTCCCGAGGGGGGGAACGGCTATGGCTACACCTTC. Protein product: CASSPEGGNGYGYTF. This chain links TRBV7-9 with TRBJ1-2, with D perhaps matching TRBD1 (6 bases). Germline V gives CDR1 SEHNR, CDR2 FQNEAQ (reference sequence). V was shortened by 6 bases and J by 4 bases, with 18 bases between the two germline ends. The CDR3 has 15 residues.

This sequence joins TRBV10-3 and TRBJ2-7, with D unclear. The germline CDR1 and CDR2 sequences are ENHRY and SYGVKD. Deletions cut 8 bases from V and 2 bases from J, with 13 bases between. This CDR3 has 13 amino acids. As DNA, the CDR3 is TGTGCCATCGGTGCAGGCTTTACCTACGAGCAGTACTTC. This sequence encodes CAIGAGFTYEQYF.

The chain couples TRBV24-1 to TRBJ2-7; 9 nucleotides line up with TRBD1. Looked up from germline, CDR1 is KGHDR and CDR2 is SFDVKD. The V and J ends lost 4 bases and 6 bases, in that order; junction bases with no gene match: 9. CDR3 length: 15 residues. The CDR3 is CATSDPGQGSTEQYF. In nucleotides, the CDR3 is TGTGCCACCAGTGACCCGGGACAGGGATCGACCGAGCAGTACTTC.

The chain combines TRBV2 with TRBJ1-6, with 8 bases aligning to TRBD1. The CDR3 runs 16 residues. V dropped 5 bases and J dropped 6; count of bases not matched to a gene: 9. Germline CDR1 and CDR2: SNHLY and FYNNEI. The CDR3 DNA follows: TGTGCCAGCAGTAAATCCCCCGACAGGGGTAATTCACCCCTCCACTTT. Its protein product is CASSKSPDRGNSPLHF.

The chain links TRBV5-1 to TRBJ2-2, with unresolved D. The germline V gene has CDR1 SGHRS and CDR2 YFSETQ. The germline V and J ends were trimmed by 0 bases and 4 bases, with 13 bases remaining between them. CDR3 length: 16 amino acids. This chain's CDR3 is CASSLAEAPGTGELFF. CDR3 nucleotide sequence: TGCGCCAGCAGCTTGGCAGAGGCTCCCGGCACCGGGGAGCTGTTTTTT.

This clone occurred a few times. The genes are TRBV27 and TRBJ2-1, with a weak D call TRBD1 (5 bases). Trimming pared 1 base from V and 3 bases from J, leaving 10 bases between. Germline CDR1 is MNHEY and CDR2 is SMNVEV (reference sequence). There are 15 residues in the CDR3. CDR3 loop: CASSLFDSFYNEQFF. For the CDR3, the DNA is TGTGCCAGCAGTTTATTTGACAGCTTCTACAATGAGCAGTTCTTC.

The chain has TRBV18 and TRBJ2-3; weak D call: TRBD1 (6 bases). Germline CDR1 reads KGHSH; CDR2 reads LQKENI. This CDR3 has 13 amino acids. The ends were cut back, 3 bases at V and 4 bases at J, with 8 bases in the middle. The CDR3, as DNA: TGTGCCAGCTCACCTCGACAGGCAGATACGCAGTATTTT. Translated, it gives CASSPRQADTQYF.

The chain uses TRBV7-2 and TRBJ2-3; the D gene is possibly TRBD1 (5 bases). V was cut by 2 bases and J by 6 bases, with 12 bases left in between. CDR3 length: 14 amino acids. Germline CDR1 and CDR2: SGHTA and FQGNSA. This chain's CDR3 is CASSLQGSLDTQYF. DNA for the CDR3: TGTGCCAGCAGCTTACAGGGATCTTTGGATACGCAGTATTTT.

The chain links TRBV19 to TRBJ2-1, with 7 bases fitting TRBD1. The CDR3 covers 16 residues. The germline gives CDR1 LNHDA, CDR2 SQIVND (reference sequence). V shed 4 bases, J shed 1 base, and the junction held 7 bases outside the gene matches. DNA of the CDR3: TGTGCCAGTAGTACTGGCTTCAGGGGGTCCTACAATGAGCAGTTCTTC. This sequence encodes CASSTGFRGSYNEQFF. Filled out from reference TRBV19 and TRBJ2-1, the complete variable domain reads DGGITQSPKYLFRKEGQNVTLSCEQNLNHDAMYWYRQDPGQGLRLIYYSQIVNDFQKGDIAEGYSVSREKKESFPLTVTSAQKNPTAFYLCASSTGFRGSYNEQFFGPGTRLTVL.

The CDR3 reads CASSPWTGGWSYF. Written as DNA, the CDR3 is TGTGCCAGCAGTCCCTGGACAGGGGGCTGGTCGTACTTC. V gene TRBV28 combines with J gene TRBJ2-4, with 11 bases that match TRBD1. The CDR3 has 13 residues. V gave up 5 bases and J gave up 15 bases; unmatched junction bases: 9. The germline V gene encodes CDR1 MDHEN and CDR2 SYDVKM.

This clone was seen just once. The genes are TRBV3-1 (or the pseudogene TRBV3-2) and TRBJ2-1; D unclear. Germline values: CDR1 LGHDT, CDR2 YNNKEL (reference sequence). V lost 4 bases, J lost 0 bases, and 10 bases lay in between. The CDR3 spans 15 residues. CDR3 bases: TGTGCCAGCAGCCCTACAAGGAGCTCCTACAATGAGCAGTTCTTC. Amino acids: CASSPTRSSYNEQFF.